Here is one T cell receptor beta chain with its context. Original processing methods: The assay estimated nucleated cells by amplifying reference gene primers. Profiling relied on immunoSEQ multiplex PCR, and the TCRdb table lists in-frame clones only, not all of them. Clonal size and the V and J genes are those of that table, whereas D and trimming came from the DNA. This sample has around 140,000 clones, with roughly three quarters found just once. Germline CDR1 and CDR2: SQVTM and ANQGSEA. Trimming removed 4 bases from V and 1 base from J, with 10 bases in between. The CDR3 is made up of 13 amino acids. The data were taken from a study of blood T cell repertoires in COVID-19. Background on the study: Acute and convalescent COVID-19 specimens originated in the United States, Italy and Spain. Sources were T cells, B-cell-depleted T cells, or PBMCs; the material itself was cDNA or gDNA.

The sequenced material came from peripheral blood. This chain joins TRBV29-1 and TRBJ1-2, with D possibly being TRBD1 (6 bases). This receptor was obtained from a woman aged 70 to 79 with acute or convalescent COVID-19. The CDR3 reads CSVGGGGNYGYTF. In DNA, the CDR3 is TGCAGCGTTGGGGGGGGCGGTAACTATGGCTACACCTTC.